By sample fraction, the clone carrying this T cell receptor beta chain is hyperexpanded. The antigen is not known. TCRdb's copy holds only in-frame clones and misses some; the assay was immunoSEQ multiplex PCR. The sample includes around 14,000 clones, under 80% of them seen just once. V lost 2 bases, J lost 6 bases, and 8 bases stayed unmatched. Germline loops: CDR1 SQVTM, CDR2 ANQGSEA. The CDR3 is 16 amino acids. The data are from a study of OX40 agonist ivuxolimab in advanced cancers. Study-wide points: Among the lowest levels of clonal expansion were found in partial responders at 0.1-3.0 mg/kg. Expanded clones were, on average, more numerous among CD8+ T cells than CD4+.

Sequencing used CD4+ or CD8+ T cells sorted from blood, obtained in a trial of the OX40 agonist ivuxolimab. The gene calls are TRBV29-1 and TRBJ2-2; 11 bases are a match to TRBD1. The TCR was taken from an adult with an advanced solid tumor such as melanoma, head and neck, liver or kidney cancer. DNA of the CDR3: TGCAGCGTTGAATCGTGGGGGACAGGGGGACCCGGGGAGCTGTTTTTT. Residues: CSVESWGTGGPGELFF.